These 29 T cell receptor beta chains came from one sample sequenced in a study of CXCR3-negative and CXCR3-positive naive CD8 T cells. Study results and caveats: CXCR3-negative naive cells had less hydrophobic TRB CDR3s than did CXCR3-positive naive cells.

5' RACE that incorporated UMI labels was used to prepare the TRB cDNA libraries. Reprocessing the 5' RACE reads, TCRdb reports a single entry for every CDR3 protein and omits DNA. In all, the sample yields approximately 100,000 distinct CDR3 sequences. No antigen has been assigned to these receptors. Sequencing input: naive CXCR3+ CD8+ T cells from blood. This sample's subset: CD45RO-CCR7+CD27+CD95- naive CD8+ T cells expressing CXCR3 (TNR3+). All receptors derive from a human donor in good health. Some clones in this sample may be carry-over from other donors' samples.

The chain combines TRBV6-5 with TRBJ2-7; the TCRdb D gene call, TRBD2, has no DNA to confirm it. CDR3 length: 13 residues. Germline V gene sequence: CDR1 MNHEY, CDR2 SVGAGI. This chain's CDR3 is CASSYGGFYEQYF.

The V and J genes are TRBV9 and TRBJ2-7; the TRBD2 assignment by TCRdb is unverifiable without DNA. CDR1 and CDR2 (germline): SGDLS, YYNGEE. CDR3 length: 15 residues. CDR3: CASSVGLGNSYEQYF.

The chain recombines TRBV7-9 with TRBJ2-1; without DNA, the TCRdb call of TRBD1 cannot be checked. This CDR3 region has 15 residues. Germline-derived CDR1 and CDR2 are SEHNR and FQNEAQ (reference sequence). The CDR3 reads CATYPGTNPYNEKFF. The whole variable domain, filled in from reference TRBV7-9 and TRBJ2-1, reads DTGVSQNPRHKITKRGQNVTFRCDPISEHNRLYWYRQTLGQGPEFLTYFQNEAQLEKSRLLSDRFSAERPKGSFSTLEIQRTEQGDSAMYLCATYPGTNPYNEKFFGPGTRLTVL.

The chain links TRBV15 to TRBJ2-2; TCRdb's D gene call, TRBD1, goes unchecked for lack of DNA. The length of the CDR3 is 16 residues. Germline V gene data show CDR1 as LNHNV and CDR2 as YYDKDF (reference sequence). CDR3 protein: CATSKTRQGPTGELFF.

This rearrangement joins TRBV20-1 to TRBJ2-1; as DNA is missing, the TRBD2 call by TCRdb cannot be tested. Germline values: CDR1 DFQATT, CDR2 SNEGSKA (reference sequence). The CDR3 totals 17 residues. The CDR3 is CSARAGLAGGPSGEQFF.

The chain joins TRBV25-1 to TRBJ2-1; TCRdb returns TRBD2, unconfirmable since there is no DNA. In germline, CDR1 is MGHDK, CDR2 SYGVNS. The CDR3 runs to 15 residues. The CDR3 loop is CASSLISGGNNEQFF.

V and J are TRBV10-3 and TRBJ2-7; absent DNA, TCRdb's TRBD1 call cannot be checked. The CDR3 runs 13 residues. Germline loops: CDR1 ENHRY, CDR2 SYGVKD. CDR3 protein: CAISGDISPEQYF.

This chain connects TRBV7-9 to TRBJ2-5; the TCRdb D gene call, TRBD1, has no DNA to confirm it. The V gene's germline CDR1 is SEHNR and CDR2 FQNEAQ (reference sequence). This CDR3 is built from 14 residues. CDR3 protein: CASSHRDRVETQYF.

The chain employs TRBV5-6 and TRBJ2-2; the D call from TCRdb, TRBD2, cannot be confirmed without DNA. This CDR3 contains 17 residues. Germline CDR1 reads SGHDT; CDR2 reads YYEEEE. CDR3 residues: CASGLGLAGEVAGELFF.

The V and J genes are TRBV6-2 or TRBV6-3 and TRBJ2-1; lacking DNA, the TRBD2 call made by TCRdb goes unchecked. Germline lookup yields CDR1 MNHEY and CDR2 SVGEGT. This CDR3 has 18 residues. The CDR3 reads CASSRGTSGNYLYNEQFF.

This chain links TRBV9 with TRBJ2-1; TCRdb designates TRBD1, a call that cannot be tested without DNA. There are 13 residues in the CDR3. Germline CDR1 reads SGDLS; CDR2 reads YYNGEE. CDR3: CASSVLQGFEQFF. The complete variable domain, with remaining parts taken from reference TRBV9 and TRBJ2-1, reads DSGVTQTPKHLITATGQRVTLRCSPRSGDLSVYWYQQSLDQGLQFLIQYYNGEERAKGNILERFSAQQFPDLHSELNLSSLELGDSALYFCASSVLQGFEQFFGPGTRLTVL.

The rearrangement uses TRBV7-9 and TRBJ2-7; TCRdb lists TRBD1, though no DNA is available to test this call. CDR1 is SEHNR, CDR2 FQNEAQ, per germline (reference sequence). This CDR3 comprises 12 residues. CDR3 sequence reads: CASSPGAYEQYF. The whole variable domain, remainder taken from reference TRBV7-9 and TRBJ2-7, is DTGVSQNPRHKITKRGQNVTFRCDPISEHNRLYWYRQTLGQGPEFLTYFQNEAQLEKSRLLSDRFSAERPKGSFSTLEIQRTEQGDSAMYLCASSPGAYEQYFGPGTRLTVT.

The V and J genes are TRBV5-4 and TRBJ2-1; TCRdb picks TRBD2, but there is no DNA to check that call. This CDR3 contains 19 residues. CDR1 SGHNT and CDR2 YYREEE come from the germline V gene (reference sequence). The CDR3 sequence is CASSLRGLAGLSSYNEQFF.

The V and J genes are TRBV20-1 and TRBJ2-7; lacking DNA, the TRBD2 call made by TCRdb goes unchecked. The CDR3 has 15 residues. Germline lookup yields CDR1 DFQATT and CDR2 SNEGSKA (reference sequence). The chain's CDR3 is CSTRGLAGNSYEQYF.

The chain recombines TRBV12-3 or TRBV12-4 with TRBJ1-2. This CDR3 spans 13 amino acids. The CDR3 loop is CASSLGSYYGYTF.

The chain links TRBV6-2 or TRBV6-3 to TRBJ2-1. The CDR3 covers 12 residues. Germline-derived CDR1 and CDR2 are MNHEY and SVGEGT. The CDR3 reads CASSYSYFEQFF.

The chain couples TRBV6-1 to TRBJ2-7; TCRdb designates TRBD1, a call that cannot be tested without DNA. Germline loops: CDR1 MNHNS, CDR2 SASEGT. The CDR3 consists of 14 residues. CDR3 sequence reads: CASSEHRGWNEQYF.

This sequence joins TRBV9 and TRBJ2-1. This CDR3 spans 15 amino acids. CDR1 is SGDLS, CDR2 YYNGEE, per germline. CDR3 sequence reads: CASSVEGDSYNEQFF. Combining the CDR3 with reference TRBV9 and TRBJ2-1 gives the whole variable domain DSGVTQTPKHLITATGQRVTLRCSPRSGDLSVYWYQQSLDQGLQFLIQYYNGEERAKGNILERFSAQQFPDLHSELNLSSLELGDSALYFCASSVEGDSYNEQFFGPGTRLTVL.

CDR3 sequence reads: CASNSPEGFAYNEQFF. The chain has TRBV28 and TRBJ2-1. From germline, CDR1 is MDHEN and CDR2 SYDVKM. The CDR3 length is 16 residues. Variable domain in full (rest from reference TRBV28 and TRBJ2-1): DVKVTQSSRYLVKRTGEKVFLECVQDMDHENMFWYRQDPGLGLRLIYFSYDVKMKEKGDIPEGYSVSREKKERFSLILESASTNQTSMYLCASNSPEGFAYNEQFFGPGTRLTVL.

The CDR3 reads CAWIAPDKLPYNEQFF. The gene calls are TRBV30 and TRBJ2-1; TCRdb lists TRBD1, though no DNA is available to test this call. Germline CDR1 reads GTSNPN; CDR2 reads SVGIG (reference sequence). CDR3 length: 16 amino acids.

V usage is TRBV4-1 and J usage is TRBJ2-2. CDR1 is MGHRA, CDR2 YSYEKL, per germline. This CDR3 has 13 amino acids. The CDR3 loop reads CASSHSEIGELFF.

V and J are TRBV2 and TRBJ2-1. The CDR3 is made up of 12 amino acids. CDR1 is SNHLY, CDR2 FYNNEI, per germline. The CDR3: CASSEMDNEQFF.

The genes are TRBV19 and TRBJ2-3; TCRdb returns TRBD2, unconfirmable since there is no DNA. The germline gives CDR1 LNHDA, CDR2 SQIVND (reference sequence). CDR3 length equals 18 residues. The CDR3: CASSPFPGGLTNADTQYF.

The gene calls are TRBV7-9 and TRBJ2-1. The germline V gene has CDR1 SEHNR and CDR2 FQNEAQ (reference sequence). There are 11 residues in the CDR3. The CDR3 is CASSFEYEQFF.

J is TRBJ2-5 and V is TRBV12-3 or TRBV12-4. The CDR3 spans 14 residues. The CDR3 reads CASSLSLGQETQYF.

The chain couples TRBV7-9 to TRBJ2-1; TCRdb's D call, TRBD2, is unchecked because there is no DNA. CDR1 is SEHNR and CDR2 is FQNEAQ in the germline V gene (reference sequence). This CDR3 has 15 residues. The CDR3 sequence: CASSSGTSGLNEQFF. The full variable domain, completed using reference TRBV7-9 and TRBJ2-1, is DTGVSQNPRHKITKRGQNVTFRCDPISEHNRLYWYRQTLGQGPEFLTYFQNEAQLEKSRLLSDRFSAERPKGSFSTLEIQRTEQGDSAMYLCASSSGTSGLNEQFFGPGTRLTVL.

Here the CDR3 reads CASSPAHPNEQFF. This chain connects TRBV12-3 or TRBV12-4 to TRBJ2-1; TCRdb's D call, TRBD2, is unchecked because there is no DNA. The CDR3 is 13 amino acids.

V usage is TRBV7-9 and J usage is TRBJ1-2; TCRdb proposes TRBD1, but this gene call is untestable without DNA. The CDR3 contains 16 residues. Germline values: CDR1 SEHNR, CDR2 FQNEAQ (reference sequence). The CDR3 loop reads CASSLAYSTGGYGYTF.

J is TRBJ2-1 and V is TRBV7-2; TCRdb's assignment of TRBD2 cannot be checked, as there is no DNA. Germline lookup yields CDR1 SGHTA and CDR2 FQGNSA. The CDR3 sequence is 17 residues long. CDR3 sequence: CASSLVMLAGGYNEQFF.